This T cell receptor (beta chain) was recorded in a study of radiation and T cells in renal cell carcinoma (dated by TCRdb to between 2020 and 2021). Describing the broader study: In total, some 50 samples, comprising 25 or so tumors and some 27 peripheral blood samples, were subjected to TCR beta sequencing. Across all 53 samples, under 5,000,000 unique CDR3 nucleotide sequences encoding about 2.4 million unique CDR3 amino acid sequences were identified. The final blood draw took place at 4 weeks after radiation, the same time as nephrectomy. Overall results and qualifications from the work: An increase in top tumor clonotypes in blood was observed from baseline to 2 weeks post-radiation, followed by contraction by 4 weeks, which was taken to suggest transient expansion of tumor-resident clones. No pretreatment tumor biopsies were available, so the baseline intratumoral presence of clonotypes could not be determined. Blood repertoire dynamics were not followed beyond 4 weeks after treatment. With a single-armed trial design, the study had no way to address how radiation dose or scheduling affects the TCR repertoire.

Notes on this clone: The antigen it binds to is not known. It has no much larger one-base neighbor in the sample; base qualities were not kept.

Taken from the germline V gene, the CDR1 and CDR2 loops are ENHRY and SYGVKD. The junction carries 19 bases between V and J, which are trimmed by 4 bases and 1 base respectively. Including the terminal cysteine and phenylalanine, the CDR3 comprises 17 residues. Only the CDR3 portion is preserved as DNA: 51 bases, with reading frame beginning at the first base. Read against the paper, the sample's time point label means: blood 4 weeks post-SBRT, at nephrectomy. Per the publication, the treatment or condition label means: 15 Gy SBRT to primary tumor, nephrectomy 4 weeks later. Samples were obtained from a clinical trial, in which 15 Gy stereotactic body radiation therapy was delivered to primary renal cell carcinomas and nephrectomy was performed 4 weeks later. To follow tumor-enriched clonotypes, peripheral blood was collected serially from radiation-treated patients at baseline and again at 2 weeks and 4 weeks after SBRT. Every patient had renal cell carcinoma of clear cell pathology. The QIAamp DNA Blood Mini Kit (Qiagen) was used to prepare genomic DNA for TCR sequencing. Samples were included in the analyses only if all quality control checks were passed.

TCR beta libraries were generated from genomic DNA with the immunoSEQ kit, following the manufacturer's recommendations. To prepare libraries, a first multiplex PCR with proprietary primers was run, followed by a second PCR that added unique barcodes, and a bead cleanup was done after each round. A positive control reaction and a negative control reaction, both provided in the kit, were run with every batch of samples. The final libraries were assessed on an Agilent 4200 TapeStation D1000 ScreenTape, pooled by volume, and quantified by qPCR. Sequencing ran on an Illumina NextSeq500 with a MidOutput 150-cycle cartridge, using 156 Read1 and 15 Index1 cycles with kit custom primers. The pooled library was loaded at around 1.1 pM, and approximately 20% PhiX control was spiked in. The study's own analysis went as follows. Vendor-processed data were analyzed in R, with a clonotype defined as all T cells sharing the same CDR3 nucleotide sequence. In the clone abundance analyses, frequencies were normalized to the 10,000 most abundant clones in each sample. Before analysis, public T cell clones were removed, and these numbered fewer than six per sample on average. Tumor-enriched clonotypes and baseline blood-enriched clonotypes were defined as those with an abundance difference of at least 32-fold between compartments. Clonotypes expanded or contracted between blood time points were identified with a beta-binomial differential abundance model. The Baroni-Urbani and Buser coefficient was used to measure tumor-blood repertoire similarity, and groups were compared with two-tailed Wilcoxon tests in R. Held by TCRdb, this immuneACCESS table contains in-frame sequences only and omits some clones. Under half of the omission traces to an unresolved V gene where checked; the cause of the rest is unknown. The D gene and trimming were derived from the DNA, and the V and J assignments and clone size from that table. Counted in this sample were more than 120,000 clones; around nine tenths of them appeared once. The top ten hold around 17% of the sample.

The sequence was obtained from a woman in her 50s with renal cell carcinoma. Recombination joined TRBV10-3 with TRBJ2-5; the D gene is perhaps TRBD1 or TRBD2, as each covers 5 bases. The sequenced sample was blood, obtained from a patient whose treatment included radiotherapy and nephrectomy. The CDR3 loop reads CAISASREGRTQETQYF. The DNA reads TGTGCCATCAGTGCCTCACGTGAGGGGCGAACCCAAGAGACCCAGTACTTC.